The next 30 T cell receptor beta chains were all read from a single sample in a study of spatial heterogeneity in lung cancer. One entry per CDR3 protein results from TCRdb running MiXCR on the 5' RACE reads. The sample lists around 45,000 distinct CDR3 sequences; 20% to 25% were seen once. Described time point: blood at routine non-recurrence follow-up after resection. Specimen: PBMCs, collected at follow-up. The receptors were gathered from a female donor with early-stage non-small cell lung cancer.

This clonotype was found a few times. V usage is TRBV20-1 and J usage is TRBJ2-1; 9 bases are a match to TRBD2. V lost 5 bases and J lost 5; bases outside the gene matches: 10. CDR3 length: 15 amino acids. The germline CDR1 and CDR2 sequences are DFQATT and SNEGSKA (reference sequence). CDR3 amino acids: CSAFHGLARDNEQFF. For the CDR3, the DNA is TGCAGTGCTTTCCATGGACTAGCGCGAGACAATGAGCAGTTCTTC.

This clonotype was picked up many times. This rearrangement joins TRBV5-1 to TRBJ1-2; D remains ambiguous. Deletions cut 0 bases from V and 5 bases from J, with 5 bases between. From germline, CDR1 is SGHRS and CDR2 YFSETQ. The CDR3 extends over 12 amino acids. Here the CDR3 DNA reads TGCGCCAGCAGCTTGGAAGGATATGGCTACACCTTC. It translates to CASSLEGYGYTF.

In this sample, this clonotype turned up many times. V and J are TRBV6-5 and TRBJ2-6, with D possibly being TRBD2 (5 bases). The CDR3 extends over 17 amino acids. The germline V gene encodes CDR1 MNHEY and CDR2 SVGAGI. Trimming shortened V by 4 bases and J by 0 bases, and 13 bases separated the two germline ends. The DNA of the CDR3 is TGTGCCAGCAGTTCCGGACTTACAAGCTCTGGGGCCAACGTCCTGACTTTC. This sequence encodes CASSSGLTSSGANVLTF.

Only a few counts were recorded for this clonotype. The chain joins TRBV6-5 to TRBJ2-3; 11 bases agree with TRBD2. With 4 bases clipped from V and 1 base from J, the junction kept 4 bases outside the gene matches. Germline V CDR1 and CDR2: MNHEY, SVGAGI. The CDR3 is 16 amino acids. The CDR3 nucleotides are TGTGCCAGCAGTTGGGGACTAGCGGTGGGCACAGATACGCAGTATTTT. This sequence encodes CASSWGLAVGTDTQYF.

The chain employs TRBV9 and TRBJ2-2; D unresolved. V lost 0 bases to trimming and J lost 7 bases, with 13 bases between them. The CDR3 sequence is 15 residues long. In germline, CDR1 is SGDLS, CDR2 YYNGEE. DNA for the CDR3: TGTGCCAGCAGCGTAGGGTCTAGATTGGGCGGGGAGCTGTTTTTT. Residues: CASSVGSRLGGELFF.

For this clonotype: No conserved phenylalanine or tryptophan ends this CDR3, so it is likely a read error. The rearrangement joins TRBV7-9 to TRBJ2-3, with D possibly being TRBD2 (7 bases). Germline lookup yields CDR1 SEHNR and CDR2 FQNEAQ (reference sequence). The CDR3 consists of 17 residues. V lost 5 bases, J lost 4 bases, and 22 bases lay in between. The CDR3 loop is CASSRGTLREISDTQYC. CDR3 DNA sequence: TGTGCCAGCAGCAGGGGGACTCTGCGGGAGATCTCAGATACGCAGTATTGT.

This clonotype was recorded at least ten times. An end of the junction does not agree with germline; a read error may underlie this. This sequence joins TRBV20-1 and TRBJ2-4, with D uncertain. There are 12 residues in the CDR3. Germline loops: CDR1 DFQATT, CDR2 SNEGSKA (reference sequence). CDR3 nucleotide sequence: TGCAGTGCTAGACCCAGACGAGACATTGAGTACTTC. This translates into CSARPRRDIEYF.

J is TRBJ1-6 and V is TRBV2, with TRBD1 matching over 7 bases. J gave up 10 bases and V 7 bases, and 10 bases lay outside the gene matches. Germline CDR1 is SNHLY and CDR2 is FYNNEI. This CDR3 spans 14 amino acids. Here the CDR3 reads CASNRQGRYSPLHF. Here the CDR3 DNA reads TGTGCCAGCAATAGACAGGGAAGGTACTCACCCCTCCACTTT.

In its sample, this clonotype was seen many times. The chain couples TRBV20-1 to TRBJ1-2; D possibly corresponds to TRBD1 (5 bases). The CDR3 totals 15 residues. The V end lost 5 bases, the J end lost 8 bases, and 24 bases lay between the germline ends. Germline CDR1 and CDR2: DFQATT and SNEGSKA (reference sequence). CDR3 amino acids: CSAVWRSIGARGYTF. CDR3 in DNA: TGCAGTGCTGTATGGAGGTCAATCGGGGCAAGAGGCTACACCTTC.

This clonotype was counted between two and nine times. The chain is built from TRBV19 and TRBJ2-5; tentatively, D is TRBD1 (6 bases). CDR3 length: 16 amino acids. V dropped 4 bases and J dropped 0 bases, with 15 bases sitting between them. Germline assignment: CDR1 LNHDA and CDR2 SQIVND (reference sequence). CDR3 DNA sequence: TGTGCCAGTAGTAAAATTACAGGGAGCTACCAAGAGACCCAGTACTTC. Its translation: CASSKITGSYQETQYF.

The gene calls are TRBV12-5 and TRBJ2-1, with D perhaps TRBD2 (6 bases). Trimming removed 4 bases from V and 7 bases from J, with 11 bases in between. Germline V CDR1 and CDR2: LGHNT, FRNRAP. The CDR3 has 13 amino acids. This CDR3 reads CASGSGEDNEQFF. The CDR3, as DNA: TGTGCTAGTGGTTCCGGGGAGGATAATGAGCAGTTCTTC. The whole variable domain, filled in from reference TRBV12-5 and TRBJ2-1, reads DARVTQTPRHKVTEMGQEVTMRCQPILGHNTVFWYRQTMMQGLELLAYFRNRAPLDDSGMPKDRFSAEMPDATLATLKIQPSEPRDSAVYFCASGSGEDNEQFFGPGTRLTVL.

This clonotype was seen more than once but under ten times. This chain links TRBV18 with TRBJ2-1; TRBD1 agrees at 8 bases. Germline V gives CDR1 KGHSH, CDR2 LQKENI. V lost 3 bases, J lost 7 bases, and 17 bases stayed unmatched. The CDR3 has 18 amino acids. Here the CDR3 DNA reads TGTGCCAGCTCACCTTCAATTCAGAGGGCAGGGGGCACGAATGAGCAGTTCTTC. Translated: CASSPSIQRAGGTNEQFF.

This clonotype has just a few counts. The chain joins TRBV11-2 to TRBJ1-2; D uncertain. The CDR3 loop spans 14 amino acids. Germline V lookup: CDR1 SGHAT, CDR2 FQNNGV. Trimming took 4 bases from V and 4 from J, leaving 13 bases between them. The CDR3 DNA reads as TGTGCCAGCAGCTCAAGCTACGGGCTCTATGGCTACACCTTC. It translates to CASSSSYGLYGYTF.

The V call is TRBV10-3, the J call TRBJ2-7; D might be TRBD1 (6 bases). V lost 9 bases and J lost 6, with 18 bases in between. Germline-derived CDR1 and CDR2 are ENHRY and SYGVKD. This CDR3 comprises 13 residues. CDR3: CAMTNRVGGEQYV. CDR3 bases: TGTGCCATGACCAACAGGGTTGGGGGCGAGCAGTACGTC.

This clonotype was picked up many times. The V and J genes are TRBV27 and TRBJ2-5, with TRBD2 identical over 10 bases. Germline CDR1 MNHEY, CDR2 SMNVEV (reference sequence). The junction had 9 bases not matched to a gene; V was cut back by 7 bases and J by 7 bases. This CDR3 comprises 14 residues. CDR3 sequence: CASNPTSGRGTQYF. The CDR3 DNA sequence: TGTGCCAGCAACCCGACTAGCGGGCGGGGGACCCAGTACTTC.

This clonotype came up many times. The chain joins TRBV24-1 to TRBJ1-1, with D unresolved. This CDR3 contains 13 residues. Trimming removed 3 bases at V and 6 bases at J, with 10 bases between. Germline V gene lookup returns CDR1 KGHDR and CDR2 SFDVKD. CDR3 sequence (DNA): TGTGCCACCAGTGATGCGGAAGACTCTGAAGCTTTCTTT. Translation: CATSDAEDSEAFF.

This rearrangement joins TRBV20-1 to TRBJ2-2, with no clear D. V was trimmed by 4 bases and J by 1 base, leaving 7 bases between them. CDR1 and CDR2 (germline): DFQATT, SNEGSKA (reference sequence). The CDR3 sequence is 13 residues long. In DNA, the CDR3 is TGCAGTGCTATGCAGGTGAACACCGGGGAGCTGTTTTTT. Its protein is CSAMQVNTGELFF.

In this sample, this clonotype turned up many times. The rearrangement links TRBV12-5 to TRBJ2-4; the match to TRBD1 covers 7 bases. V was clipped by 6 bases and J by 0 bases; unmatched bases: 8. This CDR3 contains 16 residues. Germline V gene sequence: CDR1 LGHNT, CDR2 FRNRAP. The CDR3 DNA follows: TGTGCTAGTGGCCCTGGGACAGATTTAGCCAAAAACATTCAGTACTTC. Protein sequence: CASGPGTDLAKNIQYF.

The V call is TRBV11-2, the J call TRBJ2-5; D uncertain. The length of the CDR3 is 15 residues. Trimming removed 8 bases from V and 2 bases from J, with 18 bases in between. Germline lookup yields CDR1 SGHAT and CDR2 FQNNGV. CDR3 nucleotides: TGTGCCAGCGCCGCGGTCTGGGGTCGTCAAGAGACCCAGTACTTC. Amino acids: CASAAVWGRQETQYF.

This clonotype was counted only a few times. The chain carries TRBV5-6 and TRBJ2-3; possible D gene TRBD2, 6 bases. Trimming cost V 4 bases and J 2 bases, with 14 bases left between them. The germline V gene encodes CDR1 SGHDT and CDR2 YYEEEE. CDR3 length equals 15 residues. CDR3 coding DNA: TGTGCCAGCAGCCCCTGGGCGGGGATCACAGATACGCAGTATTTT. This translates into CASSPWAGITDTQYF. The entire variable domain, with the rest obtained from reference TRBV5-6 and TRBJ2-3, is as follows: DAGVTQSPTHLIKTRGQQVTLRCSPKSGHDTVSWYQQALGQGPQFIFQYYEEEERQRGNFPDRFSGHQFPNYSSELNVNALLLGDSALYLCASSPWAGITDTQYFGPGTRLTVL.

This clonotype was picked up many times. The chain links TRBV12-3 or TRBV12-4 to TRBJ1-5; D is uncertain. CDR3 size: 15 residues. V was clipped by 6 bases and J by 3 bases, with 15 bases between them. CDR3 bases: TGTGCCAGCAGCCCGGCGGAAATCAACAATCAGCCCCAGCATTTT. It yields the protein CASSPAEINNQPQHF.

The rearrangement uses TRBV9 and TRBJ1-1; D gene unclear. Germline assignment: CDR1 SGDLS and CDR2 YYNGEE. The CDR3 is 14 amino acids. V lost 0 bases to trimming and J lost 1 base, with 7 bases between them. CDR3 nucleotide sequence: TGTGCCAGCAGCGTAGGGGTCCAGAACACTGAAGCTTTCTTT. Protein: CASSVGVQNTEAFF.

To note about this clonotype: This clone may be a read error of a much larger clone one base away. The V call is TRBV28, the J call TRBJ1-2; D is possibly TRBD1 (5 bases). This CDR3 has 15 amino acids. Germline-derived CDR1 and CDR2 are MDHEN and SYDVKM. The germline V and J ends were trimmed by 5 bases and 2 bases, with 15 bases remaining between them. The CDR3, as DNA: TGTGCCAGCAGTGGACTGGGGCAGTTGAACTATGGCTACACCTTC. Its translation is CASSGLGQLNYGYTF.

Ten or more counts support this clonotype. This chain uses TRBV14 with TRBJ2-1; 9 bases match TRBD2. V shed 4 bases and J 3 bases; nucleotides not matched to a gene: 13. The V gene's germline CDR1 is SGHDN and CDR2 FVKESK. CDR3 length: 18 residues. The CDR3 DNA is TGTGCCAGCAGCCCTCCGACTAGCGGAGTGACCTACTACAATGAGCAGTTCTTC. Translation gives CASSPPTSGVTYYNEQFF.

The chain recombines TRBV12-3 or TRBV12-4 with TRBJ1-2; 7 nucleotides line up with TRBD1. The CDR3 contains 15 residues. After removal of 6 bases from V and 0 bases from J, the junction contained 7 bases not matched to a gene. CDR3 loop: CASSRTGTANYGYTF. CDR3 bases: TGTGCCAGCAGCCGTACCGGGACAGCTAACTATGGCTACACCTTC.

This clonotype was observed once. The chain has TRBV12-5 and TRBJ2-3; possibly TRBD2 for D (6 bases). Germline lookup yields CDR1 LGHNT and CDR2 FRNRAP. The V end lost 5 bases, the J end lost 1 base, and 10 bases lay between the germline ends. The CDR3 runs 14 residues. The DNA for the CDR3 is TGTGCTAGTGGTCCCGGGACTTGCACAGATACGCAGTATTTT. It encodes CASGPGTCTDTQYF.

This chain links TRBV11-2 with TRBJ2-1; D might be TRBD2 (6 bases). V was trimmed by 6 bases and J by 3 bases, leaving 15 bases between them. The CDR3 sequence is 15 residues long. CDR1 is SGHAT and CDR2 is FQNNGV in the germline V gene. The chain's CDR3 is CASRPTRGLYNEQFF. In DNA form, the CDR3 reads TGTGCCAGCAGACCGACGAGGGGACTCTACAATGAGCAGTTCTTC.

Comments on this clonotype: A much larger clone differs by one base, so this may be a read error. The J gene is TRBJ1-4, the V gene TRBV7-2; 8 bases align to TRBD1. This CDR3 is 15 amino acids long. Germline V gene data show CDR1 as SGHTA and CDR2 as FQGNSA. Trimming cost V 5 bases and J 2 bases; bases outside gene matches: 4. The CDR3 DNA sequence: TGTGCCAGCAGCCCCTACAGGGGGACTAATGAAAAACTGTTTTTT. It codes for CASSPYRGTNEKLFF. Full variable domain (remainder filled in from reference TRBV7-2 and TRBJ1-4): GAGVSQSPSNKVTEKGKDVELRCDPISGHTALYWYRQSLGQGLEFLIYFQGNSAPDKSGLPSDRFSAERTGGSVSTLTIQRTQQEDSAVYLCASSPYRGTNEKLFFGSGTQLSVL.

This clonotype has more than one count but fewer than ten. The chain links TRBV12-5 to TRBJ2-5, with D tentatively TRBD2 (6 bases). V was trimmed by 3 bases and J by 4 bases, leaving 15 bases between them. Germline V gene data show CDR1 as LGHNT and CDR2 as FRNRAP. This CDR3 has 15 residues. The CDR3 region is CASGLDGRFGETQYF. The CDR3 bases are TGTGCTAGTGGTTTAGACGGGAGATTCGGAGAGACCCAGTACTTC.

This clonotype was seen at least ten times. The chain joins TRBV7-3 to TRBJ2-2; D is ambiguous. The CDR3 spans 15 residues. Germline V gene lookup returns CDR1 SGHTA and CDR2 FQGTGA. V lost 4 bases, J lost 0 bases, and 9 bases lay in between. CDR3 in amino acids: CASSSSAANTGELFF. In DNA, the CDR3 is TGTGCCAGCAGCTCGTCAGCAGCGAACACCGGGGAGCTGTTTTTT.